Reported below is one T cell receptor (beta chain). The antigen it binds to is not known. No base quality values were provided; no much bigger clone lies one nucleotide off. This sample was taken from a study of cytomegalovirus exposure and HLA in healthy donors (dated by TCRdb to about 2017). A note on the overall study: According to an earlier analysis of 550 to 700 of the donors, about 179 million T cells yielded 120 million or so unique TCR beta sequences and around 280 Gb of sequence data. A later genetic analysis took genome-wide SNP genotypes for about 55% of the roughly 700 donors and used that subset as a discovery cohort. To decide whether each TCR beta V gene segment behaved as functional or pseudogenic, an earlier analysis of nearly 600 of the donors relied on high-throughput TCR beta sequencing. Donor age, sex, ethnicity and CMV serostatus were compiled together with the repertoire data. The study aimed to test whether cataloging public T cell receptors could reveal signatures of past pathogen exposure. In a later analysis, previously published TCR beta repertoires from 666 donors were re-analyzed and high-resolution HLA genotyping was added so that TCR occurrence patterns could be studied. The number of typed donors differed by locus: 629-630 for A, B, C, DRB1 and DQB1; 500 to 550 for DQA1; 606 for DPA1; and some 470 for DPB1. Among some 400 genotyped donors of the cohort, an average of about 220,000 unique TCR beta nucleotide sequences was sequenced per donor, of which 15% to 20% were non-productive. Class I and class II HLA loci were covered by the typing at four-digit resolution. The study used immunosequencing to profile the T cell repertoires of approximately 650 subjects and linked those repertoires to cytomegalovirus serostatus. Rather than drawing on any new phenotypic data, the later analysis identified candidate immune exposures from TCR beta sequences and the way those sequences occurred across donors. A handful of DR-DQ haplotypes were handled as single units for association and clustering because linkage in the cohort was strong. Roughly 300 gigabases of sequencing data and roughly 81 million unique TCR sequences made up an early release that covered 640 HLA-typed donors. Of the roughly 390 genotyped donors, 75% to 85% were placed in the genetic ancestry cluster associated with self-reported Caucasian donors. Besides the first cohort of roughly 660 subjects, a separate validation cohort made up of roughly 120 different subjects was used. High-throughput TCR immunosequencing, statistical association of individual TCRs with disease status, and machine learning were combined to predict cytomegalovirus infection status. Every discovery cohort repertoire had been produced on one sequencing platform. The full study reports these points: Only TCR beta chains were sequenced in this cohort, and the absence of alpha or paired-chain data limited detectable features. A further reported finding was that TCR beta sequences accurately predicted the HLA-A and HLA-B alleles for most subjects in the first cohort. Most TCR sequences were observed very rarely across donors, whereas some public TCRs were present in many individuals. A later analysis found that HLA-associated TCR beta chains were more clonally expanded and had lower generation probabilities than equally common non-associated chains. Approximately 18 rarely observed V segments, including chromosome 9 orphons, were excluded from the earlier analysis of about 600 of the donors because counts were too low. A total of roughly 160 TCR beta chains were listed by the study as associated with cytomegalovirus. A few of the identified cytomegalovirus-associated TCR beta chains were confirmed in vitro to be specific for cytomegalovirus antigens. The classifier was reported to diagnose cytomegalovirus status with high specificity and sensitivity in both the original and validation cohorts. Some IMGT-functional V segments, including TRBV6-2 and TRBV6-3, could not be told apart with the 87-base-pair reads, so those segments were excluded. Because some donors lacked HLA typing at each locus, the association tests relied only on the typed subset. A later genetic analysis associated a missense DCLRE1C variant with V-gene and J-gene trimming of TCR beta chains, and an independent cohort replicated the association. Immune exposure information for the cohort was limited to CMV serostatus. In a later genetic analysis, fewer N-insertions in productive TCRs were reported among donors in an Asian-associated ancestry cluster than the approximately 710-donor mean. Specific HLA alleles were associated with 15,000 to 20,000 TCR beta sequences at a false discovery rate of 0.05 in a later analysis. An earlier analysis of 587 of the donors showed that most TCR beta V segments appeared in productive rearrangements either about 87% or about 30% of the time, which broadly matched IMGT annotations. When HLA alleles, especially DR and DQ, strongly co-occurred, attributing TCR associations to individual alleles was difficult. It was suggested by the authors that the approach could potentially be generalized to other disease states and immunological phenotypes. A later analysis found that TCR association rates varied across HLA loci, with DRB1 alleles showing the most associated TCRs and HLA-C alleles the fewest. A cluster of highly shared sequence variants was judged likely to represent a technical artifact of the sequencing pipeline. Linkage disequilibrium might explain the correlated functional status among segregating V segments, but an unknown experimental factor could not be ruled out. Roughly uniform sequencing depth across donors was assumed in presence/absence analyses, although this assumption may not hold. A later analysis reported that several top co-occurrence clusters appeared linked to parvovirus B19, influenza, CMV and Epstein-Barr virus. A later analysis found that most CMV-associated TCR beta chains appeared HLA-restricted, with HLA associations seemingly driven largely by CMV exposure.

The library was obtained by the immunoSEQ multiplex PCR assay. For the multiplex PCR, a mixture combining 60 forward primers for TCR Vbeta segments and 13 reverse primers for TCR Jbeta segments was used. The CDR3 region of rearranged TCR beta genes was amplified from genomic DNA by a multiplex PCR assay. The amplified TCR beta libraries were sequenced on the Illumina HiSeq System as 87-base-pair reads. From the authors' description of their analysis: A later analysis counted around 72 million unique TCR beta chains across the 550 to 700 repertoires, and some 11 million of these chains were shared by at least two donors. Raw reads were error-corrected and collapsed into unique sequences with a nearest-neighbor algorithm that merged closely related sequences to remove PCR and sequencing errors. Alignment of CDR3 sequences to IMGT reference sequences was used to assign V, D and J gene segments. Each retained sequence needed at least a six-nucleotide match to both a V gene segment and a J gene segment. Rearrangements were called productive when the CDR3 lacked stop codons and stayed in frame with V and J; all others were non-productive. CDR3 was defined according to IMGT convention as the region running from the second conserved V-encoded cysteine to the conserved J-encoded phenylalanine. Sequences without an unambiguous match to a single V gene segment were excluded from the earlier analysis of a few hundred of the donors. An earlier analysis of 450 to 650 of the donors called V segments functional above 56.7% productive rearrangements and segregating when the between-donor standard deviation exceeded 5%. A statistical classification framework was developed to diagnose cytomegalovirus status using the catalog of TCR beta chain sequences. In a later analysis, TCR nucleotide sequences were compared against IMGT/GENE-DB human TR gene sequences so that V and J genes could be assigned. A later analysis assigned CDR3 sequences and most-parsimonious VDJ recombination scenarios with the TCRdist pipeline. In a later analysis, every TCR beta chain was defined by the combination of its CDR3 amino acid sequence and its V-gene family, and reads without a unique V-gene family were dropped. In a later analysis, nearly 600 highly shared, low-generation-probability nucleotide sequences were removed to address suspected cross-contamination and a sequencing artifact. For each public chain, a later analysis derived a clonal expansion index from normalized ranks of inferred template counts within each repertoire. In a later analysis, generation probabilities were computed with a VDJ recombination model fitted to out-of-frame rearrangements, and the resulting probabilities were checked against IGoR. A later analysis scored TCR-TCR, TCR-HLA and TCR-CMV co-occurrence with hypergeometric tests, applying a repertoire-size bias correction to TCR pairs. In a later analysis, false discovery rates were estimated by permuting HLA or CMV assignments 20 times. A later analysis grouped co-occurring TCRs with DBSCAN, adding TCRdist sequence similarity when clustering within HLA-allele-positive subsets. Repertoires with fewer than 30,000 or more than 120,000 public chains were left out of co-occurrence clustering, as were about five repertoires with anomalous nucleotide sharing. This immuneACCESS table, as held by TCRdb, lists in-frame sequences with V and J called but not all clones. Of the missing ones, under half trace to an unresolved V gene in checked studies; the others have no known cause. The V and J calls and clone size are taken from that table; D and trimming were inferred from the DNA. The sample table shows fewer than 200,000 clones, and about 90% are seen once. The ten largest clones add up to roughly 0.24% of the sample.

Trimming costs V 0 bases and J 0 bases, and their ends lie 16 bases apart. CDR1 LGHNA and CDR2 YSLEER are derived from the germline V gene. The CDR3 runs 18 residues from the cysteine to the phenylalanine. Here the CDR3 DNA is all that survives: 54 bases in frame from base 1. In total, more than 500 healthy bone marrow donors made up the cohort. At the time of sampling, every cohort member was nominally healthy, though immune exposures that went unrecorded were likely present. The donor was CMV seronegative and was included in the group of a few hundred seronegative cohort members. A peripheral blood sample was collected from each donor, and TCR beta sequencing was performed on peripheral blood mononuclear cells. The Qiagen DNeasy Blood Extraction Kit was used to extract genomic DNA from the blood cell samples.

The rearranged segments are TRBV4-3 and TRBJ2-3; confidence is insufficient to name the D gene. The clonotype was recovered from a girl under three years old in good health and CMV-seronegative. The sequencing input was PBMCs. CDR3 reads: CASSQDLSPAYSTDTQYF. The DNA reads as follows: TGCGCCAGCAGCCAAGATCTCTCCCCAGCGTATAGCACAGATACGCAGTATTTT.